The 29 T cell receptor beta chains given below trace back to one sample, sequenced in a study of neurological immune-mediated disorders. TCRdb re-called the 5' RACE reads with MiXCR, one entry per CDR3 protein. Altogether around 60,000 distinct CDR3 sequences are present, about 11% being singletons, with the ten largest covering 6.5% to 8.5%. Sample time point: longitudinal time-point 1 (baseline). The source material was PBMCs. These receptor sequences come from a male donor with HTLV-1-associated myelopathy (HAM/TSP).

This clonotype came up many times. This chain uses TRBV6-2 or TRBV6-3 with TRBJ2-1, with D perhaps given as TRBD1 or TRBD2 (5 bases each). CDR3 size: 12 residues. The V gene lost 7 bases and the J gene lost 10 bases, with 14 bases spanning the gap. Germline V gives CDR1 MNHEY, CDR2 SVGEGT. The CDR3 DNA follows: TGTGCCAGCAAAGCGGTCAGGGACGAGCAGTTCTTC. It yields the protein CASKAVRDEQFF.

This clonotype was counted many times. The chain carries TRBV5-1 and TRBJ2-1; D ambiguous. The CDR3 is 14 amino acids. Germline V lookup: CDR1 SGHRS, CDR2 YFSETQ. The germline V and J ends were trimmed by 2 bases and 4 bases, with 10 bases remaining between them. CDR3 region: CASSLETRYNEQFF. In DNA, the CDR3 is TGCGCCAGCAGCTTAGAGACTCGTTACAATGAGCAGTTCTTC.

This clonotype was seen ten or more times. The V gene is TRBV6-5, the J gene TRBJ1-6; 8 nucleotides align to TRBD1. CDR1 is MNHEY and CDR2 is SVGAGI in the germline V gene. The CDR3 consists of 19 residues. V lost 0 bases to trimming and J lost 0 bases; unmatched junction nucleotides: 7. This CDR3 is CASSYSRLTGGSYNSPLHF. The CDR3 coding sequence is TGTGCCAGCAGTTACTCGCGCCTAACAGGGGGCTCCTATAATTCACCCCTCCACTTT.

At least ten counts were recorded for this clonotype. J is TRBJ2-7 and V is TRBV5-1, with TRBD2 identical over 11 bases. This CDR3 has 17 amino acids. The ends lost 1 base at V and 2 bases at J; junction bases unmatched: 8. Germline V gene lookup returns CDR1 SGHRS and CDR2 YFSETQ. CDR3 amino acids: CASSLSASGGTAYEQYF. CDR3 sequence (DNA): TGCGCCAGCAGCTTGTCGGCTAGCGGGGGGACAGCCTACGAGCAGTACTTC.

In this sample, this clonotype turned up many times. V is TRBV30 and J is TRBJ1-2; D uncertain. Germline V gene lookup returns CDR1 GTSNPN and CDR2 SVGIG (reference sequence). Trimming removed 0 bases at V and 12 bases at J, with 11 bases between. The CDR3 is 11 amino acids. The CDR3 coding sequence is TGTGCCTGGAGTGTAGTGTCAGGACACACCTTC. Its protein is CAWSVVSGHTF.

This clonotype was counted a single time. The rearrangement uses TRBV6-2 or TRBV6-3 and TRBJ2-3, with 12 bases aligning to TRBD2. The germline V gene encodes CDR1 MNHEY and CDR2 SVGEGT. V was pared by 5 bases and J by 2 bases, with 14 bases of the junction left unmatched. CDR3 size: 19 residues. In DNA, the CDR3 is TGTGCCAGCAGTACCAGACTAGCGGGGGACCTCAGACCCACAGATACGCAGTATTTT. This encodes CASSTRLAGDLRPTDTQYF.

This clonotype was recorded at least ten times. The V call is TRBV5-5, the J call TRBJ2-5; the match to TRBD1 covers 9 bases. The ends lost 1 base at V and 2 bases at J; junction bases unmatched: 6. The CDR3 has 16 residues. Germline V gene lookup returns CDR1 SGHKS and CDR2 YYEKEE (reference sequence). The DNA for the CDR3 is TGTGCCAGCAGCTTGTTACCTGGGACAGGGCAAGAGACCCAGTACTTC. It codes for CASSLLPGTGQETQYF.

Many counts were recorded for this clonotype. CDR3 amino acids: CASRDSGVTDTQYF. The CDR3 DNA is TGCGCCAGCAGAGATAGCGGGGTCACAGATACGCAGTATTTT. The chain joins TRBV5-1 to TRBJ2-3, with TRBD2 matching 8 bases. V gave up 5 bases and J gave up 2 bases; unmatched junction bases: 4. The CDR3 is 14 amino acids. Germline CDR1 is SGHRS and CDR2 is YFSETQ. Full variable domain (missing parts from reference TRBV5-1 and TRBJ2-3): KAGVTQTPRYLIKTRGQQVTLSCSPISGHRSVSWYQQTPGQGLQFLFEYFSETQRNKGNFPGRFSGRQFSNSRSEMNVSTLELGDSALYLCASRDSGVTDTQYFGPGTRLTVL.

There are many counts of this clonotype. The chain employs TRBV28 and TRBJ2-7; D not certain. V was trimmed by 5 bases and J by 0 bases, leaving 11 bases between them. Germline CDR1 reads MDHEN; CDR2 reads SYDVKM. The CDR3 totals 14 residues. The CDR3 reads CASSAAGYSYEQYF. The CDR3 DNA is TGTGCCAGCAGTGCGGCTGGGTACTCCTACGAGCAGTACTTC.

This clonotype was seen repeatedly, ten times or more. The gene calls are TRBV7-9 and TRBJ2-7; 10 bases are a match to TRBD1. The CDR3 runs to 15 residues. Germline CDR1 is SEHNR and CDR2 is FQNEAQ (reference sequence). With V trimmed by 3 bases and J by 7 bases, 9 bases remained unmatched. The CDR3 loop reads CASSFLGTGASEQYF. DNA of the CDR3: TGTGCCAGCAGCTTCCTCGGGACAGGGGCTAGTGAGCAGTACTTC.

Turning to this clonotype: A much larger clone lies a single base off, so this may be a read error. The CDR3 protein is CASSIRAEKSPLHF. The CDR3 region has the DNA TGTGCCAGTAGTATACGGGCGGAGAAATCACCCCTCCACTTT. The gene calls are TRBV19 and TRBJ1-6; no clear D gene. The germline V gene has CDR1 LNHDA and CDR2 SQIVND (reference sequence). Between the trimmed V and J ends, which lost 2 bases and 10 bases, there was a span of 12 bases. The CDR3 has 14 residues.

This clonotype came up many times. This chain uses TRBV25-1 with TRBJ2-1, with D perhaps TRBD1 or TRBD2 (5 bases each). The CDR3 has 14 amino acids. Trimming removed 4 bases at V and 9 bases at J, with 16 bases between. CDR1 and CDR2 (germline): MGHDK, SYGVNS. This chain's CDR3 is CASSVEGDGAEQFF. As DNA, the CDR3 is TGTGCCAGCAGTGTTGAAGGGGACGGGGCTGAGCAGTTCTTC.

This clonotype was seen at least ten times. CDR3 nucleotide sequence: TGTGCCATCAGTGAGCCCGGGGACCGTCTGGCCTACGAGCAGTACTTC. Translation gives CAISEPGDRLAYEQYF. V gene TRBV10-3 combines with J gene TRBJ2-7; either TRBD1 or TRBD2 may fit D (5 bases each). Looked up from germline, CDR1 is ENHRY and CDR2 is SYGVKD. CDR3 length: 16 amino acids. Trimming took 2 bases from V and 2 from J, leaving 16 bases between them.

This clonotype was seen repeatedly, ten times or more. The rearrangement joins TRBV6-1 to TRBJ2-3, with D perhaps matching TRBD1 or TRBD2 (5 bases each). The V end was cut by 0 bases, the J end by 8 bases, with 9 bases between. The CDR3 has 13 amino acids. Germline-derived CDR1 and CDR2 are MNHNS and SASEGT. The CDR3: CASSEAGVGTQYF. CDR3 DNA sequence: TGTGCCAGCAGTGAAGCGGGGGTTGGTACGCAGTATTTT.

The table lists this clonotype with many counts. V is TRBV28 and J is TRBJ2-4; D might be TRBD1 or TRBD2, each matching 5 bases. The germline V and J ends were trimmed by 6 bases and 6 bases, with 15 bases remaining between them. The CDR3 runs to 14 residues. Germline V CDR1 and CDR2: MDHEN, SYDVKM. Written as DNA, the CDR3 is TGTGCCAGCAGAAGATCGGGACCCGCAAACATTCAGTACTTC. It specifies CASRRSGPANIQYF.

With respect to this clonotype: One base away lies a much larger clone, so this may be a sequencing read error. The chain is built from TRBV5-1 and TRBJ1-1; TRBD1 aligns across 11 bases. V lost 3 bases and J lost 5; bases outside the gene matches: 6. Germline CDR1 is SGHRS and CDR2 is YFSETQ. This CDR3 has 15 residues. CDR3 coding DNA: TGCGCCAGCAGCTGGGGGACAGGGGGACGGACTGAAGCTTTCTTT. It translates to CASSWGTGGRTEAFF. The full variable domain, completed using reference TRBV5-1 and TRBJ1-1, is KAGVTQTPRYLIKTRGQQVTLSCSPISGHRSVSWYQQTPGQGLQFLFEYFSETQRNKGNFPGRFSGRQFSNSRSEMNVSTLELGDSALYLCASSWGTGGRTEAFFGQGTRLTVV.

This clonotype was seen at least ten times. The chain recombines TRBV5-1 with TRBJ1-1; TRBD1 is a possible D gene (5 bases). Looked up from germline, CDR1 is SGHRS and CDR2 is YFSETQ. The CDR3 length is 16 residues. Trimming cost V 0 bases and J 3 bases, with 15 bases left between them. Here the CDR3 reads CASSLGVQGRDTEAFF. DNA for the CDR3: TGCGCCAGCAGCTTGGGGGTCCAGGGCCGCGACACTGAAGCTTTCTTT.

This clonotype was seen many times. In nucleotides, the CDR3 is TGTGCCAGCAGCTTTTCCGCCCTCGGGGAGACCCAGTACTTC. Translation gives CASSFSALGETQYF. This chain links TRBV7-2 with TRBJ2-5; D is uncertain. The CDR3 is 14 amino acids. Germline V CDR1 and CDR2: SGHTA, FQGNSA. Trimming removed 3 bases at V and 5 bases at J, with 13 bases between. Supplemented by reference TRBV7-2 and TRBJ2-5, the full variable domain reads GAGVSQSPSNKVTEKGKDVELRCDPISGHTALYWYRQSLGQGLEFLIYFQGNSAPDKSGLPSDRFSAERTGGSVSTLTIQRTQQEDSAVYLCASSFSALGETQYFGPGTRLLVL.

This clonotype was seen ten or more times. CDR3 amino acids: CASSPVGGGKEQYF. The CDR3 nucleotides are TGTGCCAGCAGCCCGGTGGGGGGAGGGAAAGAGCAGTACTTC. The rearrangement uses TRBV7-8 and TRBJ2-7; TRBD2 matches at 7 bases. CDR3 length: 14 residues. The junction had 11 bases not matched to a gene; V was cut back by 5 bases and J by 7 bases. In germline, CDR1 is SGHVS, CDR2 FQNEAQ.

This clonotype appeared many times. In DNA, the CDR3 is TGCGCCAGCACCCCTGGGGGGGTTGGAGATAGCCTCCACTTT. This sequence encodes CASTPGGVGDSLHF. This rearrangement joins TRBV5-1 to TRBJ1-6; tentatively, D is TRBD1 (5 bases). The V and J ends lost 6 bases and 15 bases respectively, with 22 bases between them. CDR1 is SGHRS and CDR2 is YFSETQ in the germline V gene. The CDR3 contains 14 residues.

This clonotype was counted at least ten times. The V gene is TRBV7-2, the J gene TRBJ1-3; D gene ambiguous. V lost 1 base and J 6 bases, leaving 7 bases between the germline ends. This CDR3 is built from 13 residues. Germline-derived CDR1 and CDR2 are SGHTA and FQGNSA. The CDR3 region is CASSLVRENTIYF. The CDR3 bases are TGTGCCAGCAGCTTAGTTCGGGAAAACACCATATATTTT.

This clonotype was counted at least ten times. The rearrangement links TRBV28 to TRBJ2-3; D unresolved. Germline assignment: CDR1 MDHEN and CDR2 SYDVKM. Trimming removed 6 bases at V and 2 bases at J, with 12 bases between. This CDR3 has 14 amino acids. This chain's CDR3 is CASRGRQITDTQYF. CDR3 bases: TGTGCCAGCAGAGGACGGCAGATCACAGATACGCAGTATTTT.

This clonotype was counted ten times or more. V usage is TRBV7-2 and J usage is TRBJ1-2, with D maybe TRBD1 (6 bases). The CDR3 is made up of 14 amino acids. The V end lost 1 base, the J end lost 2 bases, and 8 bases lay between the germline ends. Germline lookup yields CDR1 SGHTA and CDR2 FQGNSA. The DNA of the CDR3 is TGTGCCAGCAGCTTAGGAACAGGGAACTATGGCTACACCTTC. This gives the protein CASSLGTGNYGYTF.

This clonotype showed up many times. The gene calls are TRBV5-1 and TRBJ1-6, with a tentative D call TRBD1 (6 bases). Germline CDR1 is SGHRS and CDR2 is YFSETQ. The CDR3 length is 15 residues. V was trimmed by 2 bases and J by 8 bases, leaving 14 bases between them. The CDR3 spells CASSFQTGGDSPLHF. The CDR3 nucleotides are TGCGCCAGCAGCTTCCAGACGGGGGGCGATTCACCCCTCCACTTT.

There are many counts of this clonotype. The rearrangement uses TRBV29-1 and TRBJ2-2; D ambiguous. The CDR3 extends over 12 amino acids. Germline-derived CDR1 and CDR2 are SQVTM and ANQGSEA. V was clipped by 4 bases and J by 1 base, with 4 bases between them. CDR3 nucleotide sequence: TGCAGCGTTGGGGAGAACACCGGGGAGCTGTTTTTT. This sequence encodes CSVGENTGELFF.

Turning to this clonotype: Since a much larger clone is just one base distant, this may be a read error. The rearrangement uses TRBV20-1 and TRBJ2-2; TRBD1 aligns across 10 bases. There are 15 residues in the CDR3. Germline CDR1 and CDR2: DFQATT and SNEGSKA (reference sequence). With V trimmed by 7 bases and J by 7 bases, 12 bases remained unmatched. CDR3: CSVTHDRGLHGELFF. In DNA, the CDR3 is TGCAGTGTTACCCACGACAGGGGGCTTCACGGGGAGCTGTTTTTT.

In this sample, this clonotype turned up many times. The chain combines TRBV20-1 with TRBJ2-2, with 8 bases matching TRBD2. V shed 0 bases and J 6 bases; nucleotides not matched to a gene: 3. Germline V gene lookup returns CDR1 DFQATT and CDR2 SNEGSKA (reference sequence). The CDR3 is 14 residues long. This CDR3 is CSARDGGAAGELFF. The CDR3 coding sequence is TGCAGTGCTAGAGACGGGGGGGCTGCCGGGGAGCTGTTTTTT.

In this sample, this clonotype turned up many times. The chain recombines TRBV6-5 with TRBJ1-6, with D uncertain. Germline lookup yields CDR1 MNHEY and CDR2 SVGAGI. V gave up 5 bases and J gave up 10 bases, with 9 bases separating them. The CDR3 is 12 residues long. The CDR3 bases are TGTGCCAGCAGTAAAACCGGGTCACCCCTCCACTTT. Amino acid sequence: CASSKTGSPLHF.

This clonotype was recorded many times. The chain links TRBV12-3 or TRBV12-4 to TRBJ2-1, with 9 bases identical to TRBD1. The CDR3 extends over 15 amino acids. Trimming took 6 bases from V and 4 from J; bases not matched to a gene: 7. This chain's CDR3 is CASRLGQGVYNEQFF. For the CDR3, the DNA is TGTGCCAGCAGGTTGGGACAGGGTGTTTACAATGAGCAGTTCTTC.